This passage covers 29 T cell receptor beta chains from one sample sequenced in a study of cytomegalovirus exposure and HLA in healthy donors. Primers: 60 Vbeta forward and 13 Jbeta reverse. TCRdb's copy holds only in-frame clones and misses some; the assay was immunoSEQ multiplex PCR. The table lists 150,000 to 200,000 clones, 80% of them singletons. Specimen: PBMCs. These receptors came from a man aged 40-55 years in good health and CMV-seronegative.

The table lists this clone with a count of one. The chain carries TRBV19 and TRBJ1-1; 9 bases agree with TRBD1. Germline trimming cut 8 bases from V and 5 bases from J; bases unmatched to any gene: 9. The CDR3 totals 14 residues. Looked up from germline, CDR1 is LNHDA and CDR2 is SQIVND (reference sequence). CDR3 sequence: CASLTRDRVTEAFF. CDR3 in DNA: TGTGCCAGTCTAACACGGGACAGGGTTACTGAAGCTTTCTTT. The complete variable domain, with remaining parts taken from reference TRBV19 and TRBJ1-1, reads DGGITQSPKYLFRKEGQNVTLSCEQNLNHDAMYWYRQDPGQGLRLIYYSQIVNDFQKGDIAEGYSVSREKKESFPLTVTSAQKNPTAFYLCASLTRDRVTEAFFGQGTRLTVV.

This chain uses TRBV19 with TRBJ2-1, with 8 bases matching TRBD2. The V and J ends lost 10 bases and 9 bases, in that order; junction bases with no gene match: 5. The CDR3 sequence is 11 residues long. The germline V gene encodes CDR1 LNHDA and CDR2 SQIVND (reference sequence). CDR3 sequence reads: CATGTRLEQFF. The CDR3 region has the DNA TGTGCCACCGGGACTAGACTTGAGCAGTTCTTC.

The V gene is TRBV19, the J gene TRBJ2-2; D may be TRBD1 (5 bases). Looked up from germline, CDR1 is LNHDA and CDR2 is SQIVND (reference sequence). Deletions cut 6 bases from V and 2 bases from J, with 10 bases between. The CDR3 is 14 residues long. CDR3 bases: TGTGCCAGTAGGGAAGGGGTAAACACCGGGGAGCTGTTTTTT. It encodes CASREGVNTGELFF.

CDR3 sequence: CASSSTGVQFF. CDR3 bases: TGTGCCAGCAGCTCGACAGGGGTGCAGTTCTTC. The chain combines TRBV7-2 with TRBJ2-1; TRBD1 aligns across 8 bases. The germline CDR1 and CDR2 sequences are SGHTA and FQGNSA. CDR3 length equals 11 residues. J gave up 12 bases and V 4 bases, and 2 bases lay outside the gene matches.

In DNA, the CDR3 is TGTGCCAGCAGTTTTGGCGGGAGGGCCTACGAGCAGTACTTC. As protein: CASSFGGRAYEQYF. This chain connects TRBV27 to TRBJ2-7; TRBD2 matches 9 bases. Germline CDR1 reads MNHEY; CDR2 reads SMNVEV (reference sequence). This CDR3 has 14 residues. V was pared by 3 bases and J by 2 bases, with 2 bases of the junction left unmatched.

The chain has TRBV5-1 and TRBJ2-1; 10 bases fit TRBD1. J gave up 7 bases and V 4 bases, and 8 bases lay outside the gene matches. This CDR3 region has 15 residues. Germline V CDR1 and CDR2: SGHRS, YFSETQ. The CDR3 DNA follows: TGCGCCAGCAGCGAGCGGACAGGGGGGAGTAATGAGCAGTTCTTC. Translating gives CASSERTGGSNEQFF.

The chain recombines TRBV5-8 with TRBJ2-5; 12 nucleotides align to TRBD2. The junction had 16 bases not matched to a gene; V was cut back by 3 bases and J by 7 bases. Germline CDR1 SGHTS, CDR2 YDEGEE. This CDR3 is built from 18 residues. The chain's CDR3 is CASSSKRRSSGGARTQYF. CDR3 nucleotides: TGTGCCAGCAGCTCGAAGCGGAGGTCTAGCGGGGGGGCCCGGACCCAGTACTTC.

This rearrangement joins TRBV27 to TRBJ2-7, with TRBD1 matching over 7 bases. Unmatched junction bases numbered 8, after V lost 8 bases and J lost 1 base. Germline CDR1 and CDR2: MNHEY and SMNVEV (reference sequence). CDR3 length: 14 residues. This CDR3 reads CASAPGQTSYEQYF. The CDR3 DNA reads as TGTGCCAGCGCCCCGGGACAGACGTCCTACGAGCAGTACTTC.

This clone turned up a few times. The CDR3 loop is CASSFRVAYEQYF. The CDR3 DNA reads TGTGCCAGCAGTTTCAGGGTTGCCTACGAGCAGTACTTC. The gene calls are TRBV27 and TRBJ2-5; TRBD1 is a possible D gene (5 bases). The better agreement between TRBJ2-7 and the DNA end casts doubt on the J call. Germline lookup yields CDR1 MNHEY and CDR2 SMNVEV (reference sequence). The CDR3 has 13 amino acids.

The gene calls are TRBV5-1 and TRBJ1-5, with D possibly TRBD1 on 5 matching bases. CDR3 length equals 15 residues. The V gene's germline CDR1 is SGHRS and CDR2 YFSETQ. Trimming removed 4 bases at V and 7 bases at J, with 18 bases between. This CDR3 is CASSEGYRSSQPQHF. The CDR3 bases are TGCGCCAGCAGCGAAGGGTACAGGTCATCCCAGCCCCAGCATTTT.

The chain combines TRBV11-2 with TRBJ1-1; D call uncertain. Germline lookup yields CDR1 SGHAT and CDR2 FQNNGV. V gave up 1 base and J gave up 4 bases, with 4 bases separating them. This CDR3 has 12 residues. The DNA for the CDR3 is TGTGCCAGCAGCTTAGGCGTCACTGAAGCTTTCTTT. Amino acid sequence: CASSLGVTEAFF.

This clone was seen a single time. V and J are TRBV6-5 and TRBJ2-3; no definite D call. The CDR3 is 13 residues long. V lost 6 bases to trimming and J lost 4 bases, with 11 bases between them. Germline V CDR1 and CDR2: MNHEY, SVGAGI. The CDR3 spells CASRVDNADTQYF. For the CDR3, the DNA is TGTGCCAGCAGGGTCGACAACGCAGATACGCAGTATTTT.

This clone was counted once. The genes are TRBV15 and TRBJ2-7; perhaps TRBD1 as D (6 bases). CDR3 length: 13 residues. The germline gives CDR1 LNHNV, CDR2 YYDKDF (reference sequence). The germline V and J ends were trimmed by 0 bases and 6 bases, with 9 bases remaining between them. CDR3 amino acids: CATSRDRGGEQYF. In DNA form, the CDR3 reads TGTGCCACCAGCAGAGATCGAGGGGGCGAGCAGTACTTC.

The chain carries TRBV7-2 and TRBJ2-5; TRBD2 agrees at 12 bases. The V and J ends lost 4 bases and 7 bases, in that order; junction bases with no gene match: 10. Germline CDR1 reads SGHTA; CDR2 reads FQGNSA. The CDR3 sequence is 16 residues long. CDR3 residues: CASSSLGLAGWGTQYF. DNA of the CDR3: TGTGCCAGCAGCTCGCTCGGACTAGCGGGATGGGGGACCCAGTACTTC.

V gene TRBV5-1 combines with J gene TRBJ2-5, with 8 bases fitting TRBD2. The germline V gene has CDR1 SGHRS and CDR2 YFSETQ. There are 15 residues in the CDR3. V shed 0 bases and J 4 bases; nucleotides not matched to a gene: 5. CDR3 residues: CASSLEAGARETQYF. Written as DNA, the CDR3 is TGCGCCAGCAGCTTGGAAGCGGGAGCTAGAGAGACCCAGTACTTC.

CDR3 nucleotides: TGTGCCAGTAATCAACAGGGCTACGAGCAGTACTTC. Amino acids: CASNQQGYEQYF. This rearrangement joins TRBV19 to TRBJ2-7, with D maybe TRBD1 (6 bases). The germline V gene encodes CDR1 LNHDA and CDR2 SQIVND (reference sequence). With 7 bases removed from V and 3 bases from J, the gap between germline ends came to 10 bases. The CDR3 totals 12 residues.

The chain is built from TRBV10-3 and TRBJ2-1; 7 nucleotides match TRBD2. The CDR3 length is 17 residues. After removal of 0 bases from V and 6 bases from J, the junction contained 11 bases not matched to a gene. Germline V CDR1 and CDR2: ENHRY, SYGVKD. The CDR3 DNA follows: TGTGCCATCAGTGAGTCGAGCTCCCCTAGCGGTGTCAATGAGCAGTTCTTC. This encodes CAISESSSPSGVNEQFF.

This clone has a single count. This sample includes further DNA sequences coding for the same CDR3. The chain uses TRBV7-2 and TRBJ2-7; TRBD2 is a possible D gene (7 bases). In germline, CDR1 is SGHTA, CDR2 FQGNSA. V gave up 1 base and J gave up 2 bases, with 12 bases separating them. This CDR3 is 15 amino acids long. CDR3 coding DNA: TGTGCCAGCAGCTTAGTTGCGGGGGCGACCTACGAGCAGTACTTC. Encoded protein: CASSLVAGATYEQYF.

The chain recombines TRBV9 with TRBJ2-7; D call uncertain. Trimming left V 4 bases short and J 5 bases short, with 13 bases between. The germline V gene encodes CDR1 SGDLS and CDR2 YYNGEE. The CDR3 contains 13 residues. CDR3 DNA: TGTGCCAGCAGCTTGGGCCCTATGGACGAGCAGTACTTC. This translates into CASSLGPMDEQYF.

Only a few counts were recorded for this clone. This CDR3 reads CASSLTFNSPLHF. The CDR3 DNA follows: TGTGCCAGCAGCTTAACTTTTAATTCACCCCTCCACTTT. The rearrangement links TRBV7-9 to TRBJ1-6; no reliable D call. Germline CDR1 is SEHNR and CDR2 is FQNEAQ (reference sequence). V was clipped by 2 bases and J by 6 bases, with 5 bases between them. This CDR3 contains 13 residues.

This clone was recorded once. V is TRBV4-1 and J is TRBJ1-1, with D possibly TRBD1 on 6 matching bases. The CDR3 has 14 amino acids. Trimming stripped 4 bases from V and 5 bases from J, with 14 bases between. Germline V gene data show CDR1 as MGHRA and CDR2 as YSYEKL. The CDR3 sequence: CASSPAGRGTEAFF. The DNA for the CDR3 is TGCGCCAGCAGCCCTGCCGGGAGGGGGACTGAAGCTTTCTTT.

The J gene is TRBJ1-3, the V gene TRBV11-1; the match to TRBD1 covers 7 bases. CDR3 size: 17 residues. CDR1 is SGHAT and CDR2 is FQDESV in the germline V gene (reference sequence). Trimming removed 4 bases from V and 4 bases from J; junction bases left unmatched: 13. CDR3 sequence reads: CASSYSGTVTLGNTIYF. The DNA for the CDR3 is TGTGCCAGCAGCTACTCCGGGACAGTGACTCTAGGAAACACCATATATTTT.

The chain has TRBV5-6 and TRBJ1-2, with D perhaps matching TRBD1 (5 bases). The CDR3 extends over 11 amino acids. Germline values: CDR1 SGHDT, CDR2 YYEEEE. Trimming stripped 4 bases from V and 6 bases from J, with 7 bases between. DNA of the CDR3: TGTGCCAGCAGCGTCAGGGATGGCTACACCTTC. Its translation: CASSVRDGYTF. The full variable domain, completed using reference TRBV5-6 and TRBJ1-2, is DAGVTQSPTHLIKTRGQQVTLRCSPKSGHDTVSWYQQALGQGPQFIFQYYEEEERQRGNFPDRFSGHQFPNYSSELNVNALLLGDSALYLCASSVRDGYTFGSGTRLTVV.

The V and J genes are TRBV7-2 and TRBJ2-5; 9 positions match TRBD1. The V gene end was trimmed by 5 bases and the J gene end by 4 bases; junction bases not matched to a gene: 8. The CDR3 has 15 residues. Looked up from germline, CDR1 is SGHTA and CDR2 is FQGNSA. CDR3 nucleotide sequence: TGTGCCAGCAGCATAAGAGGGACAGGGAGAGAGACCCAGTACTTC. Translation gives CASSIRGTGRETQYF.

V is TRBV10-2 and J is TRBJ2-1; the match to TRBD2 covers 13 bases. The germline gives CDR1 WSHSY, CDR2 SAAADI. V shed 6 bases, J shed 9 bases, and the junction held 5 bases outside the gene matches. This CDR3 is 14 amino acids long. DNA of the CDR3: TGCGCCAGCAGGACTAGCGGGGGGCAGGGTGAGCAGTTCTTC. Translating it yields CASRTSGGQGEQFF.

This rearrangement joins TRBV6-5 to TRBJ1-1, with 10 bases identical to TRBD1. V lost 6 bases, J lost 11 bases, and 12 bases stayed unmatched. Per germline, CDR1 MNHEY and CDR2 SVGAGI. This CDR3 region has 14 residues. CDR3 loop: CASSLRQGAPAAFF. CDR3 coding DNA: TGTGCCAGCAGCCTCAGACAGGGGGCGCCTGCTGCTTTCTTT.

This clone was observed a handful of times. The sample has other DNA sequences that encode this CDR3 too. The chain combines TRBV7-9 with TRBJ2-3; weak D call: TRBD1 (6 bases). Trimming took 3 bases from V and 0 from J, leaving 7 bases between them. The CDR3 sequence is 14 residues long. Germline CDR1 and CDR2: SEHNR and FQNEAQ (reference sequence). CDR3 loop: CASSFGTSTDTQYF. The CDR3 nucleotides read TGTGCCAGCAGCTTCGGGACAAGCACAGATACGCAGTATTTT.

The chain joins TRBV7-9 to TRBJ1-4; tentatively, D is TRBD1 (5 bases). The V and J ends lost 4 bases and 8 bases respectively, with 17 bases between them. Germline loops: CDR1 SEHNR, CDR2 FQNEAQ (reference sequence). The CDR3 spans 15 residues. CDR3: CASSSQEGAKEKLFF. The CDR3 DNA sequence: TGTGCCAGCAGCTCCCAGGAAGGGGCGAAGGAAAAACTGTTTTTT.

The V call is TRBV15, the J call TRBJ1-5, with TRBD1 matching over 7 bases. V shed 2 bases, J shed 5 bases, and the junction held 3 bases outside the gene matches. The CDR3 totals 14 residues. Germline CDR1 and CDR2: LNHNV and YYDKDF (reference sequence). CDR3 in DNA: TGTGCCACCAGCAGATACCAGGGGGATCAGCCCCAGCATTTT. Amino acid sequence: CATSRYQGDQPQHF.